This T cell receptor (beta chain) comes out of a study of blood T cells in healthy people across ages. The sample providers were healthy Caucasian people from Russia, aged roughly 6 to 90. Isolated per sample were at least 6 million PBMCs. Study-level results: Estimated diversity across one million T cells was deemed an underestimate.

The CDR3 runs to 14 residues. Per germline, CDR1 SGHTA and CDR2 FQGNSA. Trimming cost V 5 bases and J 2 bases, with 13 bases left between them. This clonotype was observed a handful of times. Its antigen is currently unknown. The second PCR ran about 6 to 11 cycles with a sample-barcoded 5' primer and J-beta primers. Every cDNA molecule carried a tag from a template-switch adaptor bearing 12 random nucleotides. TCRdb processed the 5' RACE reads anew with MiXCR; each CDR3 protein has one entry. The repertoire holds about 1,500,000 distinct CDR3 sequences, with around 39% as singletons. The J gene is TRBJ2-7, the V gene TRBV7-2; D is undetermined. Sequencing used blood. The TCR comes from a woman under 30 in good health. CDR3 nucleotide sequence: TGTGCCAGCAGCCTCGGAAATAGCCCCTACGAGCAGTACTTC. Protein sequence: CASSLGNSPYEQYF.